This TCR beta chain was sequenced for a study of blood T cells in healthy people across ages. It was with a sample-barcoded 5' primer and a J-beta primer mix that a second PCR of roughly 7 to 12 cycles was run. TCRdb recomputed calls from the 5' RACE reads with MiXCR, one row per CDR3 protein. The data hold 600,000 to 800,000 distinct CDR3 sequences, with roughly 21% observed a single time. In regard to this clonotype: Antigen: not known.

Total RNA extraction produced at least 6 micrograms (per sample) for the study. Study-wide findings and caveats: Donors of long life had a larger count of naive CD4+ cells and greater diversity than aged donors. Investigators treated diversity estimates from one million T cells as underestimates.

The germline gives CDR1 LGHDT, CDR2 YNNKEL (reference sequence). This CDR3 spans 13 amino acids. Trimming took off 0 bases at V and 7 bases at J, with 10 bases between the two ends. The receptor was isolated from a man between 65 and 85 years old in good health. Sequencing was carried out using blood. This chain uses TRBV3-1 with TRBJ2-7; D remains ambiguous. CDR3 DNA: TGTGCCAGCAGCCAAGATACCTATGGAGAGCAGTACTTC. It is translated as CASSQDTYGEQYF.